This T cell receptor (beta chain) is from a study of T cells after somatic rescue of genetic block. Assay used: immunoSEQ multiplex PCR; TCRdb lists only in-frame clones, some missing. The sample has tens of thousands of clones, roughly 92% seen once; the top ten hold just under 3%. Germline V CDR1 and CDR2: LNHDA, SQIVND (reference sequence). CDR3 length equals 14 residues. V was trimmed by 9 bases and J by 5 bases, leaving 17 bases between them. The receptor comes from a man between 35 and 55 years old. The chain couples TRBV19 to TRBJ1-5; no reliable D call. The sequenced sample consisted of peripheral blood mononuclear cells (PBMCs). The CDR3 sequence: CASGYRESHQPQHF. In DNA form, the CDR3 reads TGTGCCAGCGGGTATCGCGAAAGCCATCAGCCCCAGCATTTT.